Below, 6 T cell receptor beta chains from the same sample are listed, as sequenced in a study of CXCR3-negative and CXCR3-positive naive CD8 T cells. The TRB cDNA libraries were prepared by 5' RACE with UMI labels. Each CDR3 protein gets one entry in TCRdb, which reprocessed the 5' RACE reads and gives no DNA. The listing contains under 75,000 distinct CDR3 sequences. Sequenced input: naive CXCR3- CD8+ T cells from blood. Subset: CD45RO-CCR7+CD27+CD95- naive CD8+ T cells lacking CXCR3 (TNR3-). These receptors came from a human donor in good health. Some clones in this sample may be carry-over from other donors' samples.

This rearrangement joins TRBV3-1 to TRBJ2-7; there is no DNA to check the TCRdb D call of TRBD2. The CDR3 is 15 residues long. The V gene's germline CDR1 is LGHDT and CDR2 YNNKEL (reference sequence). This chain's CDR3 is CASSLPGTSVYEQYF.

The CDR3 sequence: CASSHTLGYNEQFF. The chain employs TRBV7-9 and TRBJ2-1. CDR3 length: 14 residues. In germline, CDR1 is SEHNR, CDR2 FQNEAQ (reference sequence).

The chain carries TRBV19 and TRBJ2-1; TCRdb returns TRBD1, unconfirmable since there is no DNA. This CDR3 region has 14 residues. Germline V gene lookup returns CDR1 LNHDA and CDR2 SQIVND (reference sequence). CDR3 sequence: CASSIAGSYNEQFF.

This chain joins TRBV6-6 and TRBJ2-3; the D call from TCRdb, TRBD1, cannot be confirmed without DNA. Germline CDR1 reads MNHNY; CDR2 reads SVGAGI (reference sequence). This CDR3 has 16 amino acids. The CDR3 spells CASSYFQGERTDTQYF.

This CDR3 is CSVSGVSETQYF. J is TRBJ2-5 and V is TRBV29-1; TCRdb's assignment of TRBD2 cannot be checked, as there is no DNA. In germline, CDR1 is SQVTM, CDR2 ANQGSEA. This CDR3 has 12 amino acids.

CDR3 protein: CASSLMTGAQNTEAFF. The rearrangement links TRBV28 to TRBJ1-1; there is no DNA to check the TCRdb D call of TRBD1. Germline V gene sequence: CDR1 MDHEN, CDR2 SYDVKM. The CDR3 has 16 amino acids.